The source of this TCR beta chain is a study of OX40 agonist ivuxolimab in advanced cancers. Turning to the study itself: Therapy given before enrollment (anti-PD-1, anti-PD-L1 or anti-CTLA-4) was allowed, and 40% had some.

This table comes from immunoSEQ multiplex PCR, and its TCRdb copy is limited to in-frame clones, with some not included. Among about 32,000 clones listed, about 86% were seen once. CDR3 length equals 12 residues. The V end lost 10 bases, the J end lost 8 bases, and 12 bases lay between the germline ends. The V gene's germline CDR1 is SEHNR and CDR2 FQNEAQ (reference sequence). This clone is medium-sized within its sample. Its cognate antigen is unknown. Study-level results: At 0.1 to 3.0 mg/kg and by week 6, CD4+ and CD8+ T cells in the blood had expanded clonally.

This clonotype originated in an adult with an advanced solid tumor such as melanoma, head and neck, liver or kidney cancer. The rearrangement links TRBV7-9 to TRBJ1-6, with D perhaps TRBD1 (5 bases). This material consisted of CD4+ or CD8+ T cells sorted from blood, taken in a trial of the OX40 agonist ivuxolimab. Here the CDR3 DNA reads TGTGCCAATGAGGGGATCGATTCACCCCTCCACTTT. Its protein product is CANEGIDSPLHF.